This T cell receptor (beta chain) originates from a study of T cells in localized non-small cell lung cancer. In the case of this clone: Antigen: not known.

Germline assignment: CDR1 SGHTA and CDR2 FQGNSA. Trimming at V came to 5 bases and at J to 4 bases, leaving 7 bases not matched to a gene. This CDR3 comprises 15 residues. General study results and limits: Longer overall survival associated with higher blood T cell density; shorter survival with higher adjacent-lung clonality.

Method: immunoSEQ multiplex PCR; TCRdb's copy keeps in-frame clones and lacks some. This sample carries about 91,000 clones, approximately 90% of them seen once, and the ten largest clones take more than 14%. The chain employs TRBV7-2 and TRBJ2-2, with TRBD1 matching over 7 bases. The TCR originated in a man between 40 and 70 years old with stage I squamous cell lung carcinoma. Specimen: peripheral blood, collected before any cancer treatment. The CDR3 is CASSIRDRSTGELFF. The CDR3 DNA is TGTGCCAGCAGCATCCGGGACAGATCCACCGGGGAGCTGTTTTTT.